This entry lists 27 T cell receptor beta chains sequenced from one sample in a study of molecular identifiers for immune sequencing clone quantification. MiXCR was run by TCRdb on the PCR reads, yielding one entry per CDR3 protein. This sample carries about 640,000 distinct CDR3 sequences, around 20% of them seen once, and the ten largest clones take 0.85%. Sample: naive CD8+ T cells from blood, with Jurkat cell RNA spiked in. Subset here: FACS-sorted CD8+CD4-CCR7+CD45RA+ naive T cells. These receptors originate from a human donor in good health. Some libraries in this study had Jurkat cell RNA spiked in.

This clonotype was seen repeatedly, ten times or more. The rearrangement links TRBV6-8 to TRBJ2-5, with 8 bases identical to TRBD2. CDR1 is MNHGY and CDR2 is SAAAGT in the germline V gene. The CDR3 runs to 19 residues. Trimming took 8 bases from V and 1 from J; bases not matched to a gene: 21. The CDR3 here is CASRVLCERGPAPQETQYF. The CDR3, as DNA: TGTGCCAGCCGAGTTTTGTGCGAGCGGGGGCCAGCACCCCAAGAGACCCAGTACTTC.

Many counts were recorded for this clonotype. The chain has TRBV15 and TRBJ2-1; 10 bases are shared with TRBD2. CDR1 is LNHNV, CDR2 YYDKDF, per germline (reference sequence). The CDR3 is made up of 13 amino acids. V shed 10 bases, J shed 4 bases, and the junction held 4 bases outside the gene matches. The DNA for the CDR3 is TGTGCCATACGAGCGGGAGGGTACAATGAGCAGTTCTTC. Its protein is CAIRAGGYNEQFF.

This clonotype was detected many times. The CDR3 bases are TGCAGTGCTAGGTGGGCCAACACCGGGGAGCTGTTTTTT. Protein: CSARWANTGELFF. The rearrangement uses TRBV20-1 and TRBJ2-2; the D is unclear. The CDR3 contains 13 residues. The V and J ends lost 3 bases and 2 bases respectively, with 7 bases between them. The germline gives CDR1 DFQATT, CDR2 SNEGSKA (reference sequence).

This clonotype was seen at least ten times. V usage is TRBV7-3 and J usage is TRBJ1-1, with D possibly being TRBD1 (5 bases). The length of the CDR3 is 17 residues. CDR1 is SGHTA, CDR2 FQGTGA, per germline. Trimming took off 5 bases at V and 3 bases at J, with 22 bases between the two ends. CDR3 amino acids: CASSQSGGVSSDTEAFF. As DNA, the CDR3 is TGTGCCAGCAGCCAGTCGGGGGGGGTTTCTTCTGACACTGAAGCTTTCTTT.

This clonotype was seen repeatedly, ten times or more. V and J are TRBV28 and TRBJ1-4; no firm D call. This CDR3 has 13 amino acids. Looked up from germline, CDR1 is MDHEN and CDR2 is SYDVKM. The V and J ends lost 8 bases and 3 bases respectively, with 10 bases between them. CDR3 DNA: TGTGCCAGCCGCGAACGGGCTAATGAAAAACTGTTTTTT. Its translation is CASRERANEKLFF.

This clonotype showed up many times. V and J are TRBV18 and TRBJ1-1, with D hard to call. Germline loops: CDR1 KGHSH, CDR2 LQKENI. The ends were cut back, 5 bases at V and 1 base at J, with 11 bases in the middle. The CDR3 has 14 amino acids. CDR3 protein: CASSDRGPNTEAFF. DNA for the CDR3: TGTGCCAGCTCAGACCGGGGTCCGAACACTGAAGCTTTCTTT.

This clonotype appeared many times. V usage is TRBV3-1 and J usage is TRBJ2-2, with D perhaps matching TRBD1 (6 bases). Trimming took off 3 bases at V and 3 bases at J, with 8 bases between the two ends. The CDR3 spans 14 residues. CDR1 LGHDT and CDR2 YNNKEL come from the germline V gene (reference sequence). CDR3 loop: CASSQDRYTGELFF. CDR3 DNA sequence: TGTGCCAGCAGCCAGGACAGATACACCGGGGAGCTGTTTTTT.

This clonotype was seen many times. The rearrangement links TRBV6-5 to TRBJ2-2; D unresolved. The germline V and J ends were trimmed by 2 bases and 4 bases, with 11 bases remaining between them. CDR1 and CDR2 (germline): MNHEY, SVGAGI. There are 15 residues in the CDR3. CDR3 residues: CASSYPRIVTGELFF. CDR3 DNA sequence: TGTGCCAGCAGTTACCCGCGGATCGTCACCGGGGAGCTGTTTTTT.

This chain links TRBV7-9 with TRBJ2-1, with 12 bases lining up with TRBD1. Per the germline V gene, CDR1 is SEHNR and CDR2 is FQNEAQ (reference sequence). V trimming: 5 bases; J trimming: 7 bases; junction bases outside the gene matches: 6. This CDR3 contains 15 residues. The CDR3 bases are TGTGCCAGCAGCCCTCAGGGACAGGGGGCTAATGAGCAGTTCTTC. This encodes CASSPQGQGANEQFF. Filled out from reference TRBV7-9 and TRBJ2-1, the complete variable domain reads DTGVSQNPRHKITKRGQNVTFRCDPISEHNRLYWYRQTLGQGPEFLTYFQNEAQLEKSRLLSDRFSAERPKGSFSTLEIQRTEQGDSAMYLCASSPQGQGANEQFFGPGTRLTVL.

Comments on this clonotype: This may be a read error: a much more frequent sequence differs by one nucleotide. This chain links TRBV12-3 or TRBV12-4 with TRBJ1-1; 10 nucleotides align to TRBD1. The CDR3 extends over 18 amino acids. The trim removed 6 bases at V and 4 bases at J, leaving 17 bases unmatched. The chain's CDR3 is CASSLSPGTGVGTTEAFF. In DNA form, the CDR3 reads TGTGCCAGCAGCCTAAGTCCCGGGACAGGGGTTGGAACCACTGAAGCTTTCTTT.

The table lists this clonotype with a few counts. A much larger clone differs by one base, so this may be a read error. The chain uses TRBV4-3 and TRBJ2-7; D not certain. Germline lookup yields CDR1 LGHNA and CDR2 YSLEER. The V end lost 0 bases, the J end lost 2 bases, and 11 bases lay between the germline ends. The CDR3 spans 15 residues. The CDR3 loop reads CASSQERARPYEQYF. CDR3 sequence (DNA): TGCGCCAGCAGCCAAGAACGGGCGCGACCCTACGAGCAGTACTTC.

With regard to this clonotype: This may be a read error: a much more frequent sequence differs by one nucleotide. The CDR3 DNA reads as TGTGCCAGCAGTTTCAGGGGGAACATCGGGGAGCTGTTTTTT. It translates to CASSFRGNIGELFF. The chain recombines TRBV27 with TRBJ2-2, with 7 bases aligning to TRBD1. The germline V gene encodes CDR1 MNHEY and CDR2 SMNVEV (reference sequence). This CDR3 is built from 14 residues.

The chain carries TRBV4-3 and TRBJ2-7; D unclear. In germline, CDR1 is LGHNA, CDR2 YSLEER. V shed 1 base and J shed 3 bases, with 10 bases lying between them. The CDR3 sequence is 14 residues long. CDR3 DNA: TGCGCCAGCAGCCAAGCTCTTGTGGACTACGAGCAGTACTTC. Residues: CASSQALVDYEQYF.

With regard to this clonotype: A much larger clone lies a single base off, so this may be a read error. The chain recombines TRBV20-1 with TRBJ2-7, with a tentative D call TRBD2 (5 bases). Germline CDR1 and CDR2: DFQATT and SNEGSKA (reference sequence). The V and J ends lost 1 base and 0 bases respectively, with 10 bases between them. The CDR3 runs to 14 residues. Written as DNA, the CDR3 is TGCAGTGCTAGAGGTCGGCTAGCCTCCTACGAGCAGTACTTC. It codes for CSARGRLASYEQYF.

This clonotype showed up many times. DNA of the CDR3: TGCAGTGCTCGGGGTAGATCTGGGGAGCAGTACTTC. It encodes CSARGRSGEQYF. The gene calls are TRBV20-1 and TRBJ2-7; perhaps TRBD2 as D (5 bases). Germline V CDR1 and CDR2: DFQATT, SNEGSKA (reference sequence). The length of the CDR3 is 12 residues. V was cut by 5 bases and J by 7 bases, with 15 bases left in between.

This clonotype has a handful of counts. V gene TRBV27 combines with J gene TRBJ2-7; 11 positions match TRBD1. Germline V gene sequence: CDR1 MNHEY, CDR2 SMNVEV (reference sequence). The CDR3 contains 15 residues. V dropped 6 bases and J dropped 4; count of bases not matched to a gene: 8. The CDR3 bases are TGTGCCAGCAGGGACGGACAGGGGGCAGAATACGAGCAGTACTTC. Its translation is CASRDGQGAEYEQYF.

This clonotype has at least ten counts. V is TRBV6-2 or TRBV6-3 and J is TRBJ1-1, with D unclear. Per germline, CDR1 MNHEY and CDR2 SVGEGT. Trimming shortened V by 7 bases and J by 5 bases, and 14 bases separated the two germline ends. This CDR3 has 13 amino acids. The CDR3 DNA reads TGTGCCAGCACCAAGACCATAGGAACTGAAGCTTTCTTT. This translates into CASTKTIGTEAFF.

This clonotype has ten or more counts. The chain combines TRBV6-2 or TRBV6-3 with TRBJ2-4, with TRBD1 matching 8 bases. Germline CDR1 reads MNHEY; CDR2 reads SVGEGT. CDR3 length: 14 amino acids. Trimming took 6 bases from V and 9 from J; bases not matched to a gene: 10. The CDR3: CASRDWTGFGIQYF. The CDR3 bases are TGTGCCAGCAGGGATTGGACAGGGTTTGGCATTCAGTACTTC.

J is TRBJ2-1 and V is TRBV9; D unclear. V lost 2 bases and J lost 8, with 14 bases in between. CDR1 and CDR2 from the germline V gene are SGDLS and YYNGEE. This CDR3 region has 14 residues. The CDR3 region is CASSVRLLEDEQFF. The DNA of the CDR3 is TGTGCCAGCAGCGTGAGACTTCTTGAGGATGAGCAGTTCTTC.

This clonotype was seen at least ten times. CDR3 sequence reads: CASSQDPRVDTQYF. In DNA, the CDR3 is TGTGCCAGCAGCCAAGATCCACGGGTAGATACGCAGTATTTT. The chain is built from TRBV3-1 and TRBJ2-3; no clear D gene. The V gene's germline CDR1 is LGHDT and CDR2 YNNKEL (reference sequence). This CDR3 has 14 residues. Trimming removed 0 bases at V and 5 bases at J, with 9 bases between.

As for this clonotype: A much larger clone lies one base from this, so it may be a read error. The chain joins TRBV4-1 to TRBJ2-7; possibly TRBD2 for D (7 bases). There are 15 residues in the CDR3. CDR1 is MGHRA and CDR2 is YSYEKL in the germline V gene. CDR3 region: CSSSPLLGGDYEQYF. Written as DNA, the CDR3 is TGCTCCAGCAGCCCCTTACTAGGGGGGGACTACGAGCAGTACTTC.

This clonotype was counted many times. V gene TRBV3-1 combines with J gene TRBJ2-5; weak D call: TRBD1 (5 bases). The CDR3 is 15 amino acids. Germline loops: CDR1 LGHDT, CDR2 YNNKEL (reference sequence). The V and J ends lost 1 base and 5 bases respectively, with 14 bases between them. The CDR3: CASSQVPRAFETQYF. The CDR3 DNA is TGTGCCAGCAGCCAAGTACCCAGGGCTTTCGAGACCCAGTACTTC.

The chain employs TRBV14 and TRBJ2-1; 7 positions agree with TRBD1. The V segment lost 8 bases and the J segment 8 bases; nucleotides outside the gene matches: 18. The germline CDR1 and CDR2 sequences are SGHDN and FVKESK. This CDR3 contains 16 residues. The DNA of the CDR3 is TGTGCCAGCGGCCCCTGGACAGGAGGACCCACCGATGAGCAGTTCTTC. Amino acid sequence: CASGPWTGGPTDEQFF.

This clonotype was seen a few times. The chain carries TRBV5-1 and TRBJ1-5; TRBD1 is a possible D gene (5 bases). Germline CDR1 SGHRS, CDR2 YFSETQ. V was clipped by 0 bases and J by 3 bases, with 10 bases between them. The CDR3 extends over 15 amino acids. In DNA form, the CDR3 reads TGCGCCAGCAGCTTGGGGGGGGGACCCAATCAGCCCCAGCATTTT. This gives the protein CASSLGGGPNQPQHF.

This clonotype was seen many times. The chain employs TRBV12-5 and TRBJ1-1, with a tentative D call TRBD1 (5 bases). The CDR3 has 14 amino acids. The germline gives CDR1 LGHNT, CDR2 FRNRAP. Deletions cut 5 bases from V and 1 base from J, with 11 bases between. CDR3 bases: TGTGCTAGTGGTCCTGGGGGGGGGAACACTGAAGCTTTCTTT. Amino acids: CASGPGGGNTEAFF.

The table lists this clonotype with many counts. The rearrangement links TRBV5-4 to TRBJ2-7; TRBD2 might be the D (5 bases). The germline gives CDR1 SGHNT, CDR2 YYREEE (reference sequence). CDR3 length: 14 amino acids. V lost 3 bases and J 0 bases, leaving 10 bases between the germline ends. The CDR3 coding sequence is TGTGCCAGCAGCTCGGAGGCGTACTCCTACGAGCAGTACTTC. Amino acids: CASSSEAYSYEQYF.

This clonotype was seen more than once but under ten times. The V gene is TRBV7-8, the J gene TRBJ1-2; no definite D call. V was trimmed by 5 bases and J by 6 bases, leaving 16 bases between them. Germline V CDR1 and CDR2: SGHVS, FQNEAQ. CDR3 size: 14 residues. DNA for the CDR3: TGTGCCAGCAGCCCACTAGCCTTTTTGGATGGCTACACCTTC. It encodes CASSPLAFLDGYTF.